Listed below are T cell receptor beta chains from one sample, sequenced in a study of T cells after yellow fever vaccination. Each CDR3 protein is one row after TCRdb ran MiXCR on the 5' RACE reads. The sample gives approximately 160,000 distinct CDR3 sequences, around 9.3% of which show up once; roughly a third is in the top ten. The sample here was CD8+ T cells sorted from PBMCs, taken 45 days after the yellow fever booster vaccination. Receptors were obtained from a man aged 18 to 30 who received the YFV17D yellow fever vaccine. Both conserved end residues are part of each CDR3. The D gene is left open where the match is weak. Only part of the rows carry a size: once, few, many, or a class if the clone is expanded.

- | TRBJ1-1 | TRBV20-1 | - | TGCAGTGCTAGACCTGGGGCCGGTACTGAAGCTTTCTTT | CSARPGAGTEAFF
few | TRBJ1-3 | TRBV14 | TRBD1 | TGTGCCAGCAGCCGACGACCAGGGGGCGCGGGTGGAAACACCATATATTTT | CASSRRPGGAGGNTIYF
- | TRBJ2-5 | TRBV4-1 | TRBD2 | TGCGCCAGCAGCCGTAGCGGGGGGCCAGAGACCCAGTACTTC | CASSRSGGPETQYF
- | TRBJ1-1 | TRBV19 | - | TGTGCCAGTAGTATGTCGGGAACCCTGAACACTGAAGCTTTCTTT | CASSMSGTLNTEAFF
few | TRBJ2-5 | TRBV9 | TRBD2 | TGTGCCAGCAGCCCCCGGGGGGGACTCGCGGAGACCCAGTACTTC | CASSPRGGLAETQYF
- | TRBJ1-1 | TRBV29-1 | - | TGCAGCGTTAAGGGGGGTCGGAACACTGAAGCTTTCTTT | CSVKGGRNTEAFF
few | TRBJ1-2 | TRBV4-3 | TRBD1 | TGCGCCAGCAGCCAAGACCCGACAGGGGACTATGGCTACACCTTC | CASSQDPTGDYGYTF
- | TRBJ2-2 | TRBV4-2 | - | TGTGCCAGCAGCCAAGCAACGCCGAACACCGGGGAGCTGTTTTTT | CASSQATPNTGELFF
- | TRBJ1-1 | TRBV12-3/TRBV12-4 | - | TGTGCCAGCAGTTTCTACGGGGGGAACACTGAAGCTTTCTTT | CASSFYGGNTEAFF
- | TRBJ2-1 | TRBV7-3 | - | TGTGCCAGCAGCTTAATGGACTTGGGGTGGAATGAGCAGTTCTTC | CASSLMDLGWNEQFF
few | TRBJ2-2 | TRBV11-3 | - | TGTGCCAGCAGTTCGAAGGACAGAAACACCGGGGAGCTGTTTTTT | CASSSKDRNTGELFF
few | TRBJ2-7 | TRBV5-5 | - | TGTGCCAGCAGCTCACGGGACCCGAGCTCCTACGAGCAGTACTTC | CASSSRDPSSYEQYF
many | TRBJ2-5 | TRBV4-1 | TRBD1 | TGCGCCAGCAGCCACCCAGGGGGCTTAGAGACCCAGTACTTC | CASSHPGGLETQYF
few | TRBJ2-5 | TRBV6-6 | TRBD2 | TGTGCCAGCACCTGGGGACTAGCGGGGGACCAAGAGACCCAGTACTTC | CASTWGLAGDQETQYF
many | TRBJ1-5 | TRBV4-3 | TRBD1 | TGCGCCAGCAGTCCCGACAGGGTTAGCAATCAGCCCCAGCATTTT | CASSPDRVSNQPQHF
many | TRBJ1-2 | TRBV12-3/TRBV12-4 | TRBD1 | TGTGCCAGCAGTGACGGGACAGGGGTTATCTATGGCTACACCTTC | CASSDGTGVIYGYTF
many | TRBJ2-1 | TRBV28 | - | TGTGCCAGCAGTTTGTTATGGCGCTCCTACAATGAGCAGTTCTTC | CASSLLWRSYNEQFF
- | TRBJ2-7 | TRBV12-3/TRBV12-4 | TRBD1 | TGTGCCAGCAGTTCACCGGGACAGGGGGCGAAAGAGCAGTACTTC | CASSSPGQGAKEQYF
few | TRBJ2-1 | TRBV14 | - | TGTGCCAGCAGTCTATTTCCCCGGGACAACCACGATGAGCAGTTCTTC | CASSLFPRDNHDEQFF
- | TRBJ2-5 | TRBV7-6 | - | TGTGCCAGCAGCTTAGAGGTAGATGGAGAGACCCAGTACTTC | CASSLEVDGETQYF
few | TRBJ1-4 | TRBV7-2 | TRBD1 | TGTGCCAGCAATGACAGGGGGGAAAAACTGTTTTTT | CASNDRGEKLFF
few | TRBJ1-1 | TRBV4-3 | - | TGCGCCAGCAGCCATGGGGGGTCCACTGAAGCTTTCTTT | CASSHGGSTEAFF
- | TRBJ1-2 | TRBV7-9 | - | TGTGCCAGCAGCTTAGGGGAGCGCTATGGCTACACCTTC | CASSLGERYGYTF
medium-sized | TRBJ2-2 | TRBV4-2 | - | TGTGCCAGCAGCCAAGAGGGGGACCCCTCCACCGGGGAGCTGTTTTTT | CASSQEGDPSTGELFF
- | TRBJ2-1 | TRBV27 | TRBD1 | TGTGCCAGCAGTCTAGACAGGGGGGTCAATGAGCAGTTCTTC | CASSLDRGVNEQFF
- | TRBJ2-7 | TRBV6-1 | TRBD2 | TGTGCCACCCCTGGGGGGGGGTTCTACGAGCAGTACTTC | CATPGGGFYEQYF
- | TRBJ1-2 | TRBV27 | TRBD1 | TGTGCCAGCAGTGAAACAGGGGGCCGCTATGGCTACACCTTC | CASSETGGRYGYTF
- | TRBJ1-5 | TRBV7-9 | - | TGTGCCAGCAGCTCGTCCTCAGGGAATAGCAATCAGCCCCAGCATTTT | CASSSSSGNSNQPQHF
few | TRBJ2-7 | TRBV5-1 | - | TGCGCCAGCAGCTGGGAATACAGCTACGAGCAGTACTTC | CASSWEYSYEQYF
few | TRBJ2-7 | TRBV27 | TRBD1 | TGTGCCAGCAGTTTAATAGGGACAGGGCGGCTCGAGCAGTACTTC | CASSLIGTGRLEQYF
- | TRBJ2-5 | TRBV4-3 | - | TGCGCCAGCAGCCAAGAATTTAGTAGTGAAAAAGAGACCCAGTACTTC | CASSQEFSSEKETQYF
few | TRBJ2-6 | TRBV2 | TRBD1 | TGTGCCAGCAGTGATGGGACAGGGTACACTGGGGCCAACGTCCTGACTTTC | CASSDGTGYTGANVLTF
- | TRBJ2-2 | TRBV6-2/TRBV6-3 | TRBD1 | TGTGCCAGCAGCCGTCAAGGGGGCGCCTCCGGGGAGCTGTTTTTT | CASSRQGGASGELFF
many | TRBJ2-7 | TRBV2 | - | TGTGCCAGCAGTGAATTGTTAAGGGCCTACGAGCAGTACTTC | CASSELLRAYEQYF
- | TRBJ2-7 | TRBV12-3/TRBV12-4 | - | TGTGCCAGCAGTCCCAATTTCTACGAGCAGTACTTC | CASSPNFYEQYF
few | TRBJ2-7 | TRBV20-1 | - | TGCAGTGCTAGTTTAGCTCAGGAGAGCTCCTACGAGCAGTACTTC | CSASLAQESSYEQYF
- | TRBJ2-2 | TRBV6-5 | TRBD1 | TGTGCCAGCAGTTCCGGGACAGGGGCGACCGGGGAGCTGTTTTTT | CASSSGTGATGELFF
many | TRBJ2-1 | TRBV20-1 | TRBD1 | TGCAGTGCTCCCCGGACAGGGACTTTCTACAATGAGCAGTTCTTC | CSAPRTGTFYNEQFF
few | TRBJ2-7 | TRBV5-1 | - | TGCGCCAGCAGCTCCTCCTATTCCTACGAGCAGTACTTC | CASSSSYSYEQYF
few | TRBJ2-5 | TRBV7-7 | - | TGTGCCAGCAGGCAGGACGCCCGGGAGACCCAGTACTTC | CASRQDARETQYF
many | TRBJ1-4 | TRBV4-3 | TRBD1 | TGCGCCAGCAGCCAGACAGGGGGAAGTGAAAAACTGTTTTTT | CASSQTGGSEKLFF
few | TRBJ1-1 | TRBV29-1 | TRBD1 | TGCAGCGTGGAAGGGACAGGTAACACTGAAGCTTTCTTT | CSVEGTGNTEAFF
many | TRBJ2-1 | TRBV27 | - | TGTGCCAGCCGATCTAGCGCCTCGTCCTACAATGAGCAGTTCTTC | CASRSSASSYNEQFF
few | TRBJ1-3 | TRBV4-1 | TRBD1 | TGCGCCAGCAGCCATCCGGGACAGTCCTCTGGAAACACCATATATTTT | CASSHPGQSSGNTIYF
- | TRBJ2-6 | TRBV6-2/TRBV6-3 | - | TGTGCCAGCAGTCGGGACGGATACTCTGGGGCCAACGTCCTGACTTTC | CASSRDGYSGANVLTF
few | TRBJ2-7 | TRBV4-3 | - | TGCGCCAGCAGCCAAGTTGGAGCTTCCTACGAGCAGTACTTC | CASSQVGASYEQYF
- | TRBJ2-7 | TRBV5-1 | - | TGCGCCAGCAGCTTGGAGCTCGGGCAGTTTTCCTACGAGCAGTACTTC | CASSLELGQFSYEQYF
- | TRBJ2-1 | TRBV20-1 | TRBD2 | TGCAGTGCTAGAGGGCTAGCGGGGGGACACCCCTCCTACAATGAGCAGTTCTTC | CSARGLAGGHPSYNEQFF
- | TRBJ1-4 | TRBV6-5 | - | TGTGCCAGCAGTTACTCTGGGGGAGGAAGTGAAAAACTGTTTTTT | CASSYSGGGSEKLFF
few | TRBJ2-3 | TRBV10-3 | TRBD1 | TGTGCCATCAGCCGGACAGGGGGAAACACAGATACGCAGTATTTT | CAISRTGGNTDTQYF